Below, 31 T cell receptor beta chains from the same sample are listed, as sequenced in a study of blood T cell repertoires in COVID-19. Sequenced by immunoSEQ multiplex PCR; TCRdb stores in-frame clones only, minus some. The table lists 200,000 to 300,000 clones, about 83% of them singletons, with more than 5.5% in the top ten. Sequenced material: peripheral blood. These receptors were collected from a human donor in a cohort sampled during active COVID-19.

The chain employs TRBV28 and TRBJ1-2; 7 bases map to TRBD1. CDR1 and CDR2 from the germline V gene are MDHEN and SYDVKM. This CDR3 spans 16 amino acids. The J segment lost 7 bases and the V segment lost 1 base, leaving 12 bases of the junction unmatched. CDR3 loop: CASSLFGPDRVGGYTF. Written as DNA, the CDR3 is TGTGCCAGCAGTTTATTCGGACCCGACAGGGTGGGTGGCTACACCTTC.

V and J are TRBV18 and TRBJ2-1, with 10 nucleotides matching TRBD2. J gave up 7 bases and V 0 bases, and 6 bases lay outside the gene matches. Germline CDR1 reads KGHSH; CDR2 reads LQKENI. This CDR3 region has 16 residues. Written as DNA, the CDR3 is TGTGCCAGCTCACCACCAGCGAGCGGGGGGGCGAATGAGCAGTTCTTC. This gives the protein CASSPPASGGANEQFF. The variable domain in full, completed from reference TRBV18 and TRBJ2-1, reads NAGVMQNPRHLVRRRGQEARLRCSPMKGHSHVYWYRQLPEEGLKFMVYLQKENIIDESGMPKERFSAEFPKEGPSILRIQQVVRGDSAAYFCASSPPASGGANEQFFGPGTRLTVL.

The chain is built from TRBV5-5 and TRBJ2-1; 9 nucleotides agree with TRBD2. Germline CDR1 SGHKS, CDR2 YYEKEE (reference sequence). The CDR3 extends over 15 amino acids. Trimming took 6 bases from V and 6 from J; bases not matched to a gene: 10. Here the CDR3 reads CASTSGASGANEQFF. The CDR3 DNA reads TGTGCCAGCACCAGCGGGGCTAGCGGGGCCAATGAGCAGTTCTTC.

The chain carries TRBV7-9 and TRBJ2-7; 10 bases line up with TRBD1. The length of the CDR3 is 15 residues. Germline trimming cut 3 bases from V and 6 bases from J; bases unmatched to any gene: 8. Germline CDR1 is SEHNR and CDR2 is FQNEAQ (reference sequence). CDR3 in amino acids: CASSFLLGDRGEQYF. CDR3 DNA sequence: TGTGCCAGCAGCTTCCTTCTAGGGGACAGGGGCGAGCAGTACTTC.

The chain joins TRBV2 to TRBJ2-3; 10 bases agree with TRBD2. The V and J ends lost 6 bases and 2 bases, in that order; junction bases with no gene match: 5. From germline, CDR1 is SNHLY and CDR2 FYNNEI. This CDR3 has 15 amino acids. The CDR3 reads CASSRAGGPTDTQYF. DNA for the CDR3: TGTGCCAGCAGCAGAGCGGGAGGGCCCACAGATACGCAGTATTTT.

The chain links TRBV7-9 to TRBJ1-2, with D unclear. The CDR3 spans 11 residues. V was pared by 4 bases and J by 8 bases, with 8 bases between. Germline loops: CDR1 SEHNR, CDR2 FQNEAQ (reference sequence). CDR3 region: CASSSRRGYTF. The CDR3, as DNA: TGTGCCAGCAGCTCAAGGCGGGGCTACACCTTC.

V is TRBV19 and J is TRBJ1-5; 9 bases match TRBD1. Germline-derived CDR1 and CDR2 are LNHDA and SQIVND (reference sequence). Unmatched junction bases numbered 8, after V lost 5 bases and J lost 6 bases. This CDR3 spans 15 amino acids. Here the CDR3 reads CASSAGTGMGQPQHF. The CDR3 nucleotides read TGTGCCAGTAGTGCAGGGACAGGGATGGGTCAGCCCCAGCATTTT.

The count of this clone is one. The chain employs TRBV20-1 and TRBJ2-7, with a weak D call TRBD1 (6 bases). V was trimmed by 3 bases and J by 4 bases, leaving 13 bases between them. CDR3 length: 13 residues. CDR1 DFQATT and CDR2 SNEGSKA come from the germline V gene (reference sequence). DNA of the CDR3: TGCAGTGCTAGTTTGGGGGCCGGTTACGAGCAGTACTTC. It yields the protein CSASLGAGYEQYF.

The chain links TRBV4-1 to TRBJ1-2; D perhaps matches TRBD1 (6 bases). The CDR3 runs to 17 residues. V lost 4 bases to trimming and J lost 4 bases, with 22 bases between them. Per the germline V gene, CDR1 is MGHRA and CDR2 is YSYEKL. The CDR3 region is CASSPFLGAGEAYGYTF. The CDR3 region has the DNA TGCGCCAGCAGCCCCTTCCTGGGGGCAGGCGAAGCCTATGGCTACACCTTC.

The sample holds one count of this clone. V is TRBV18 and J is TRBJ2-7; possible D gene TRBD1, 6 bases. The CDR3 totals 18 residues. With 3 bases removed from V and 3 bases from J, the gap between germline ends came to 24 bases. CDR1 KGHSH and CDR2 LQKENI come from the germline V gene. CDR3 region: CASSPRSSGRGKNYEQYF. For the CDR3, the DNA is TGTGCCAGCTCACCCCGTTCTTCCGGCAGGGGTAAAAACTACGAGCAGTACTTC.

The V call is TRBV30, the J call TRBJ2-1, with D maybe TRBD1 (6 bases). V was pared by 5 bases and J by 4 bases, with 12 bases between. The germline gives CDR1 GTSNPN, CDR2 SVGIG (reference sequence). The CDR3 sequence is 13 residues long. CDR3 region: CAWARTEYNEQFF. As DNA, the CDR3 is TGTGCCTGGGCCCGGACAGAATACAATGAGCAGTTCTTC. The entire variable domain, with the rest obtained from reference TRBV30 and TRBJ2-1, is as follows: SQTIHQWPATLVQPVGSPLSLECTVEGTSNPNLYWYRQAAGRGLQLLFYSVGIGQISSEVPQNLSASRPQDRQFILSSKKLLLSDSGFYLCAWARTEYNEQFFGPGTRLTVL.

The rearrangement links TRBV13 to TRBJ1-4, with D perhaps TRBD1 (5 bases). Germline V gene lookup returns CDR1 PRHDT and CDR2 FYEKMQ (reference sequence). There are 15 residues in the CDR3. V dropped 4 bases and J dropped 3 bases, with 12 bases sitting between them. The CDR3 nucleotides are TGTGCCAGCAGCTCTTACAGGATATCTAATGAAAAACTGTTTTTT. Encoded protein: CASSSYRISNEKLFF.

There are a few counts of this clone. The chain employs TRBV3-1 (or the pseudogene TRBV3-2) and TRBJ2-5; D might be TRBD2 (6 bases). This CDR3 region has 15 residues. CDR1 and CDR2 from the germline V gene are LGHDT and YNNKEL (reference sequence). V was clipped by 0 bases and J by 1 base, with 9 bases between them. CDR3 nucleotide sequence: TGTGCCAGCAGCCAAGAAGCGGGCTCCCAAGAGACCCAGTACTTC. Translating gives CASSQEAGSQETQYF.

The genes are TRBV7-6 and TRBJ1-6, with D perhaps TRBD1 (5 bases). Germline values: CDR1 SGHVS, CDR2 FNYEAQ. Trimming took off 0 bases at V and 7 bases at J, with 10 bases between the two ends. This CDR3 is 15 amino acids long. The CDR3 sequence: CASSLARGTNSPLHF. The CDR3, as DNA: TGTGCCAGCAGCTTAGCGCGGGGGACGAATTCACCCCTCCACTTT.

The chain couples TRBV29-1 to TRBJ2-7; TRBD1 aligns across 9 bases. The V gene's germline CDR1 is SQVTM and CDR2 ANQGSEA. The CDR3 loop spans 13 amino acids. The ends lost 4 bases at V and 7 bases at J; junction bases unmatched: 8. CDR3 sequence reads: CSVGEGTGIEQYF. CDR3 bases: TGCAGCGTTGGGGAAGGGACAGGGATTGAGCAGTACTTC.

The chain combines TRBV6-5 with TRBJ1-4, with 8 bases fitting TRBD1. Per germline, CDR1 MNHEY and CDR2 SVGAGI. The CDR3 extends over 13 amino acids. The V gene end was trimmed by 6 bases and the J gene end by 10 bases; junction bases not matched to a gene: 7. CDR3 amino acids: CASSPGGTGKLFF. CDR3 nucleotides: TGTGCCAGCAGCCCCGGCGGGACAGGAAAACTGTTTTTT.

The CDR3 region has the DNA TGTGCCAGCAGCCTTAGTGGTCCAGATACGCAGTATTTT. This gives the protein CASSLSGPDTQYF. The gene calls are TRBV11-3 and TRBJ2-3, with D hard to call. V was cut by 5 bases and J by 4 bases, with 10 bases left in between. Germline CDR1 is SGHNT and CDR2 is YENEEA. The CDR3 is 13 amino acids.

This chain links TRBV19 with TRBJ2-7; the D is unclear. Trimming pared 3 bases from V and 2 bases from J, leaving 8 bases between. Germline V CDR1 and CDR2: LNHDA, SQIVND (reference sequence). There are 13 residues in the CDR3. The DNA for the CDR3 is TGTGCCAGTAGTATGGCAAGAACCTACGAGCAGTACTTC. It codes for CASSMARTYEQYF.

This chain uses TRBV28 with TRBJ1-2; D not resolved. This CDR3 comprises 11 residues. Germline lookup yields CDR1 MDHEN and CDR2 SYDVKM. V lost 5 bases and J lost 8, with 9 bases in between. CDR3 nucleotides: TGTGCCAGCAGTAGTTATCAGGGCTACACCTTC. Amino acids: CASSSYQGYTF.

V is TRBV18 and J is TRBJ1-2, with 9 bases fitting TRBD1. The V and J ends lost 5 bases and 7 bases, in that order; junction bases with no gene match: 14. The length of the CDR3 is 16 residues. Germline lookup yields CDR1 KGHSH and CDR2 LQKENI. As DNA, the CDR3 is TGTGCCAGCTCAGACCGACCCGGGACAGGGTTAAGTGGCTACACCTTC. Its translation is CASSDRPGTGLSGYTF. Filled out from reference TRBV18 and TRBJ1-2, the complete variable domain reads NAGVMQNPRHLVRRRGQEARLRCSPMKGHSHVYWYRQLPEEGLKFMVYLQKENIIDESGMPKERFSAEFPKEGPSILRIQQVVRGDSAAYFCASSDRPGTGLSGYTFGSGTRLTVV.

The CDR3 reads CASSTAGLAGAEQFF. The CDR3 DNA follows: TGTGCCAGCAGCACGGCAGGACTAGCGGGAGCCGAGCAGTTCTTC. V is TRBV5-4 and J is TRBJ2-1, with 13 bases lining up with TRBD2. CDR3 length: 15 amino acids. Germline V gene data show CDR1 as SGHNT and CDR2 as YYREEE (reference sequence). Trimming removed 4 bases from V and 10 bases from J; junction bases left unmatched: 8.

The chain carries TRBV11-2 and TRBJ2-7; no clear D gene. Germline-derived CDR1 and CDR2 are SGHAT and FQNNGV. The CDR3 totals 14 residues. V lost 0 bases and J 2 bases, leaving 8 bases between the germline ends. The CDR3: CASSLDRNTYEQYF. CDR3 bases: TGTGCCAGCAGCTTAGACAGAAACACCTACGAGCAGTACTTC.

J is TRBJ2-3 and V is TRBV7-2; no clear D. The germline CDR1 and CDR2 sequences are SGHTA and FQGNSA. CDR3 size: 15 residues. Trimming took off 5 bases at V and 0 bases at J, with 12 bases between the two ends. CDR3 amino acids: CASSPRESSTDTQYF. Here the CDR3 DNA reads TGTGCCAGCAGCCCCCGCGAATCTAGCACAGATACGCAGTATTTT.

The chain carries TRBV6-5 and TRBJ1-2; 8 positions agree with TRBD1. The CDR3 loop spans 13 amino acids. Germline V gives CDR1 MNHEY, CDR2 SVGAGI. V shed 0 bases, J shed 7 bases, and the junction held 1 base outside the gene matches. CDR3 nucleotide sequence: TGTGCCAGCAGTTACTCGGACAGGGCTGGCTACACCTTC. It yields the protein CASSYSDRAGYTF.

V usage is TRBV25-1 and J usage is TRBJ1-5, with D hard to call. CDR3 size: 12 residues. From germline, CDR1 is MGHDK and CDR2 SYGVNS. V was pared by 6 bases and J by 9 bases, with 12 bases between. This chain's CDR3 is CASRIGEGPQHF. DNA of the CDR3: TGTGCCAGCAGGATTGGTGAGGGGCCCCAGCATTTT.

The chain uses TRBV5-1 and TRBJ2-7, with D uncertain. Germline-derived CDR1 and CDR2 are SGHRS and YFSETQ. The CDR3 length is 12 residues. Trimming cost V 4 bases and J 3 bases, with 8 bases left between them. In DNA form, the CDR3 reads TGCGCCAGCAGCCTAGACGACTACGAGCAGTACTTC. Translated, it gives CASSLDDYEQYF.

The table lists this clone with a count of one. V gene TRBV28 combines with J gene TRBJ2-2; TRBD1 matches 7 bases. V shed 6 bases and J 0 bases; nucleotides not matched to a gene: 7. The CDR3 consists of 16 residues. CDR1 and CDR2 (germline): MDHEN, SYDVKM. Here the CDR3 DNA reads TGTGCCAGCAGCGTAGGGGGCCAAGCGAACACCGGGGAGCTGTTTTTT. Translated, it gives CASSVGGQANTGELFF.

The V gene is TRBV4-1, the J gene TRBJ2-6, with D possibly being TRBD2 (6 bases). Germline lookup yields CDR1 MGHRA and CDR2 YSYEKL. Deletions cut 5 bases from V and 2 bases from J, with 13 bases between. This CDR3 is 16 amino acids long. CDR3 nucleotides: TGCGCCAGCAGCTACAACCGGGGGACTGGGGCCAACGTCCTGACTTTC. This sequence encodes CASSYNRGTGANVLTF.

This clone was recorded once. This chain connects TRBV6-5 to TRBJ2-2, with 11 bases fitting TRBD1. Germline CDR1 MNHEY, CDR2 SVGAGI. This CDR3 is 14 amino acids long. Unmatched junction bases numbered 7, after V lost 10 bases and J lost 6 bases. CDR3 in amino acids: CAIKGQGVAGELFF. Written as DNA, the CDR3 is TGTGCCATAAAGGGACAGGGGGTTGCCGGGGAGCTGTTTTTT.

J is TRBJ2-5 and V is TRBV11-2; no firm D call. This CDR3 region has 12 residues. Per germline, CDR1 SGHAT and CDR2 FQNNGV. The V end was cut by 1 base, the J end by 5 bases, with 5 bases between. CDR3 DNA sequence: TGTGCCAGCAGCTTAGTTGGCGAGACCCAGTACTTC. Translation: CASSLVGETQYF. The whole variable domain, filled in from reference TRBV11-2 and TRBJ2-5, reads EAGVAQSPRYKIIEKRQSVAFWCNPISGHATLYWYQQILGQGPKLLIQFQNNGVVDDSQLPKDRFSAERLKGVDSTLKIQPAKLEDSAVYLCASSLVGETQYFGPGTRLLVL.

The V and J genes are TRBV9 and TRBJ2-7; D is ambiguous. The V end lost 7 bases, the J end lost 0 bases, and 11 bases lay between the germline ends. The germline V gene encodes CDR1 SGDLS and CDR2 YYNGEE. The CDR3 covers 13 residues. The CDR3 loop reads CASGRDNSYEQYF. As DNA, the CDR3 is TGTGCCAGCGGGCGAGACAACTCCTACGAGCAGTACTTC.